The 7 T cell receptor beta chains given below trace back to one sample, sequenced in a study of CD8+ T cells in alopecia areata. Following RNA extraction, reverse transcription yielded cDNA that acted as the sequencing template. The assay was immunoSEQ multiplex PCR, and TCRdb's table has in-frame clones only and misses some. The data hold 150,000 to 200,000 clones, with approximately 59% observed a single time. Stated treatment: oral pan-JAK inhibitor, 5-10 mg twice daily. The source was CD4+ T cells sorted from blood, collected at approximately week 60, from a patient treated with tofacitinib. All receptors derive from a human donor with alopecia areata.

This clone was counted only a few times. This chain links TRBV9 with TRBJ2-5, with TRBD1 identical over 7 bases. The CDR3 is 15 residues long. Germline trimming cut 6 bases from V and 0 bases from J; bases unmatched to any gene: 8. Per germline, CDR1 SGDLS and CDR2 YYNGEE. In DNA form, the CDR3 reads TGTGCCAGCAATCAATTCGGGACAGACCAAGAGACCCAGTACTTC. Protein sequence: CASNQFGTDQETQYF.

This clone was counted once. The sample carries other DNA sequences with the same CDR3. The rearrangement links TRBV30 to TRBJ1-5; tentative D call: TRBD1 (6 bases). The CDR3 sequence is 13 residues long. The germline V and J ends were trimmed by 0 bases and 4 bases, with 7 bases remaining between them. Germline CDR1 is GTSNPN and CDR2 is SVGIG (reference sequence). CDR3 in DNA: TGTGCCTGGAGTGTAAGGGGGAATCAGCCCCAGCATTTT. Translating it yields CAWSVRGNQPQHF.

V and J are TRBV10-3 and TRBJ2-7; maybe TRBD2 (7 bases). The germline CDR1 and CDR2 sequences are ENHRY and SYGVKD. V was clipped by 10 bases and J by 2 bases, with 21 bases between them. This CDR3 spans 15 amino acids. The CDR3 protein is CASHLGRGPPYEQYF. The CDR3, as DNA: TGTGCCAGCCACCTAGGGCGGGGGCCTCCCTACGAGCAGTACTTC.

The chain joins TRBV2 to TRBJ1-1; D remains unclear. Germline CDR1 is SNHLY and CDR2 is FYNNEI. The CDR3 contains 15 residues. With 4 bases removed from V and 0 bases from J, the gap between germline ends came to 12 bases. CDR3 DNA sequence: TGTGCCAGCAGTGGAGGGAGGCGTATGAACACTGAAGCTTTCTTT. It specifies CASSGGRRMNTEAFF. Using reference TRBV2 and TRBJ1-1 for the parts outside the CDR3, the full variable domain is EPEVTQTPSHQVTQMGQEVILRCVPISNHLYFYWYRQILGQKVEFLVSFYNNEISEKSEIFDDQFSVERPDGSNFTLKIRSTKLEDSAMYFCASSGGRRMNTEAFFGQGTRLTVV.

The chain recombines TRBV27 with TRBJ1-2; D is unclear. Trimming pared 5 bases from V and 1 base from J, leaving 8 bases between. CDR1 and CDR2 from the germline V gene are MNHEY and SMNVEV (reference sequence). The CDR3 is made up of 13 amino acids. The CDR3 sequence: CASSRQRNYGYTF. CDR3 DNA: TGTGCCAGCAGTCGCCAGCGTAACTATGGCTACACCTTC.

This clone was recorded a few times. This sequence joins TRBV29-1 and TRBJ1-1; D is unresolved. V lost 6 bases, J lost 5 bases, and 16 bases lay in between. Germline V lookup: CDR1 SQVTM, CDR2 ANQGSEA. CDR3 length equals 13 residues. The CDR3 DNA follows: TGCAGCGTAGATTATGGCTTGGGGACTGAAGCTTTCTTT. Residues: CSVDYGLGTEAFF.

The V call is TRBV15, the J call TRBJ2-5, with D hard to call. The germline V gene has CDR1 LNHNV and CDR2 YYDKDF (reference sequence). V was cut by 0 bases and J by 4 bases, with 12 bases left in between. The CDR3 consists of 15 residues. In DNA, the CDR3 is TGTGCCACCAGCAGAGATTCCCGGGTCGGAGAGACCCAGTACTTC. Protein product: CATSRDSRVGETQYF.